The rows below give T cell receptor beta chains drawn from one sample of a study of beta chain features in type 1 diabetes. Measured with immunoSEQ multiplex PCR; TCRdb has only the in-frame clones, and not every one. The sample includes approximately 240,000 clones, 16% of them seen just once. The specimen was naive CD4+ T cells from blood. The receptors stem from a man under 40 with type 1 diabetes. The CDR3 runs from the conserved cysteine through the conserved F or W. The D gene is left open where the match is weak. A row's size may be missing; if present it is once, few, many or a size class.

clone_size | d_call | j_call | v_call | cdr3_nt | cdr3_aa
NA | NA | TRBJ2-4 | TRBV4-1 | TGCGCCAGCAGCCAAGATTCTAGCAGGGACATTCAGTACTTC | CASSQDSSRDIQYF
NA | NA | TRBJ2-3 | TRBV7-9 | TGTGCCAGCAGCCCTACAGGGTTACCAGATACGCAGTATTTT | CASSPTGLPDTQYF
few | NA | TRBJ2-7 | TRBV27 | TGTGCCAGCAGTAAAGAAACAGGGCCCAACGAGCAGTACTTC | CASSKETGPNEQYF
NA | NA | TRBJ1-5 | TRBV29-1 | TGCAGCGTTGAAGTAAATAGCAATCAGCCCCAGCATTTT | CSVEVNSNQPQHF
NA | NA | TRBJ2-1 | TRBV29-1 | TGCAGCGTTGAGAGGCGGCAGGGCTCCGGTGAGCAGTTCTTC | CSVERRQGSGEQFF
few | TRBD1 | TRBJ2-3 | TRBV5-8 | TGTGCCAGCAGCTCCGGGACAGGGGCGACAGATACGCAGTATTTT | CASSSGTGATDTQYF
NA | NA | TRBJ2-1 | TRBV11-2 | TGTGCCAGCAGCGCTACAGGGAATGAGCAGTTCTTC | CASSATGNEQFF
few | TRBD2 | TRBJ2-5 | TRBV5-1 | TGCGCCAGCAGCTTGAGGACTAGCTTGGAGACCCAGTACTTC | CASSLRTSLETQYF
few | TRBD1 | TRBJ1-1 | TRBV29-1 | TGCAGCGGAATCCAGACAGGGGAAAATACTGAAGCTTTCTTT | CSGIQTGENTEAFF
few | TRBD1 | TRBJ2-5 | TRBV7-8 | TGTGCCAGCAGCTTCCGGACAGGGCGAGAGACCCAGTACTTC | CASSFRTGRETQYF
few | NA | TRBJ2-3 | TRBV23-1 | TGCGCCAGCAGTCATCACGGGACACTATCTAGCACAGATACGCAGTATTTT | CASSHHGTLSSTDTQYF
few | TRBD2 | TRBJ2-4 | TRBV2 | TGTGCCAGCAGAAAAGGGGAAGGGACTAGCAAAAACATTCAGTACTTC | CASRKGEGTSKNIQYF
NA | NA | TRBJ2-1 | TRBV7-2 | TGTGCCAGCAGCTCCACCGCCCTAGGGACATTCGGCTCCTACAATGAGCAGTTCTTC | CASSSTALGTFGSYNEQFF
NA | NA | TRBJ2-7 | TRBV5-4 | TGTGCCAGCAGCACGAAAGGATCAGCCTACGAGCAGTACTTC | CASSTKGSAYEQYF
NA | TRBD1 | TRBJ2-7 | TRBV7-2 | TGTGCCAGCAGCCCAAGGACAGGCAGCTACGAGCAGTACTTC | CASSPRTGSYEQYF
few | NA | TRBJ2-1 | TRBV28 | TGTGCCAGCAGGCACCCGGTAGGGGGGAACGGTGAGCAGTTCTTC | CASRHPVGGNGEQFF
NA | NA | TRBJ1-2 | TRBV30 | TGTGCCTGGAGTGTCGGGGGACCTGACGGCTACACCTTC | CAWSVGGPDGYTF
few | NA | TRBJ2-7 | TRBV29-1 | TGCAGCGTGGCGACGAGGGGAACTACCTACGAGCAGTACTTC | CSVATRGTTYEQYF
NA | TRBD1 | TRBJ2-6 | TRBV29-1 | TGCAGCGTTGGGGGACAGACTGGGGCCAACGTCCTGACTTTC | CSVGGQTGANVLTF
few | NA | TRBJ2-7 | TRBV25-1 | TGTGCCAGCCGAGCGGCAAACTCCTACGAGCAGTACTTC | CASRAANSYEQYF
few | NA | TRBJ2-7 | TRBV29-1 | TGCAGCGTCGGCCCGGGACTGATCTACGAGCAGTACTTC | CSVGPGLIYEQYF
NA | NA | TRBJ2-3 | TRBV7-9 | TGTGCCAGCACCGGTACAGATACGCAGTATTTT | CASTGTDTQYF
few | NA | TRBJ2-2 | TRBV5-1 | TGCGCCAGCAGCGCCCCGGGTCGCAGTACCGGGGAGCTGTTTTTT | CASSAPGRSTGELFF
NA | NA | TRBJ2-3 | TRBV2 | TGTGCCAGCAGCCCCCAGGCAGATACGCAGTATTTT | CASSPQADTQYF
few | NA | TRBJ2-5 | TRBV29-1 | TGCAGCGTTGTGATAGGTGGGGCGCCAGAGACCCAGTACTTC | CSVVIGGAPETQYF
NA | NA | TRBJ2-3 | TRBV29-1 | TGCAGCGTTGACCCGGGAGCAGATACGCAGTATTTT | CSVDPGADTQYF
few | NA | TRBJ2-7 | TRBV4-1 | TGCGCCAGCAGCCAAGGGGAAGGGGCTTACGAGCAGTACTTC | CASSQGEGAYEQYF
few | NA | TRBJ1-5 | TRBV15 | TGTGCCACCAGCAGTGGGCTCGGCGATCGGCCCCAGCATTTT | CATSSGLGDRPQHF
few | TRBD1 | TRBJ1-5 | TRBV29-1 | TGCAGCGTGGCGACAGGGACTTATCAGCCCCAGCATTTT | CSVATGTYQPQHF
NA | TRBD1 | TRBJ2-2 | TRBV29-1 | TGCAGCGGCCGACAGGGGGCGACCACCGGGGAGCTGTTTTTT | CSGRQGATTGELFF
NA | NA | TRBJ2-7 | TRBV27 | TGTGCCAGCAGTTTAGCGGGGTACGAGCAGTACTTC | CASSLAGYEQYF
few | TRBD1 | TRBJ1-3 | TRBV29-1 | TGCAGCGTTGACAGACAGGGGGGAGGAAACACCATATATTTT | CSVDRQGGGNTIYF
few | TRBD1 | TRBJ1-3 | TRBV7-8 | TGTGCCAGTCGGACAGGGGGCTCTGGAAACACCATATATTTT | CASRTGGSGNTIYF
NA | TRBD2 | TRBJ2-3 | TRBV4-3 | TGCGCCAGCAGCCAAGAACTAGCGGGATCTGGCACAGATACGCAGTATTTT | CASSQELAGSGTDTQYF
few | TRBD1 | TRBJ1-2 | TRBV27 | TGTGCCAGCAGTTTCACCTCGACAGGGCTTCTTGGCTACACCTTC | CASSFTSTGLLGYTF
few | NA | TRBJ1-5 | TRBV9 | TGTGCCAGCAGCCTCCGGGACAGCAATCAGCCCCAGCATTTT | CASSLRDSNQPQHF
NA | NA | TRBJ1-2 | TRBV7-8 | TGTGCCAGCAGCTTATACCGGTGGCAACCCAGCCAAAACTATGGCTACACCTTC | CASSLYRWQPSQNYGYTF
NA | TRBD1 | TRBJ2-1 | TRBV7-9 | TGTGCCAGCAGCTCAACGCCGGGACAGGGTTCGGCTGAGCAGTTCTTC | CASSSTPGQGSAEQFF
NA | NA | TRBJ2-1 | TRBV5-1 | TGCGCCAGCAGCTTAGAGGGGCAGCTGCACAATGAGCAGTTCTTC | CASSLEGQLHNEQFF
NA | NA | TRBJ2-5 | TRBV30 | TGTGCCTGGAGTGGGGGCGTCTTCGAGACCCAGTACTTC | CAWSGGVFETQYF
few | NA | TRBJ2-7 | TRBV4-1 | TGCGCCAGCAGCCAAGTTGGAGAGCAGTACTTC | CASSQVGEQYF
NA | NA | TRBJ2-2 | TRBV5-1 | TGCGCCAGCAGCTCCATTACAGGGACCCGGGAGCTGTTTTTT | CASSSITGTRELFF
few | NA | TRBJ2-7 | TRBV29-1 | TGCAGCACGACTGGTGCGTCAAGCTCCTACGAGCAGTACTTC | CSTTGASSSYEQYF
NA | TRBD1 | TRBJ2-7 | TRBV4-1 | TGCGCCAGCAGCCAAGAGGGACAGGCACCCTACGAGCAGTACTTC | CASSQEGQAPYEQYF
NA | NA | TRBJ2-7 | TRBV28 | TGTGCCACCTCGGGGGCCCATCAGTACTTC | CATSGAHQYF
NA | NA | TRBJ1-2 | TRBV5-4 | TGTGCCAGCAGCTTGGAATCAGGGCATGGCTACACCTTC | CASSLESGHGYTF
few | TRBD2 | TRBJ2-1 | TRBV18 | TGTGCCAGCTCACCCGCGAGCGGGAGCAGGAATGAGCAGTTCTTC | CASSPASGSRNEQFF
few | NA | TRBJ2-2 | TRBV25-1 | TGTGCCAGCAGTGAATATTCAGGGCCCGGGGAGCTGTTTTTT | CASSEYSGPGELFF
NA | NA | TRBJ2-7 | TRBV30 | TGTGCCTGGAGTGTACTTGACGAGCAGTACTTC | CAWSVLDEQYF
NA | NA | TRBJ2-1 | TRBV7-7 | TGTGCTAGCAGCTTACGAATAGGCGATGAGCAGTTCTTC | CASSLRIGDEQFF
NA | NA | TRBJ2-3 | TRBV14 | TGTGCCAGCAGGTCGGGGTTAAGCACAGATACGCAGTATTTT | CASRSGLSTDTQYF
NA | TRBD2 | TRBJ2-7 | TRBV7-9 | TGTGCCAGCAGCTTGACGACTAGCGGGACCGAGCAGTACTTC | CASSLTTSGTEQYF
once | NA | TRBJ1-5 | TRBV9 | TGTGCCAGCAGCGTAGCTTTAGCAGTTTGCAAACGAGTAATCAATCAGCCCCAGCATTTT | CASSVALAVCKRVINQPQHF
NA | TRBD2 | TRBJ2-3 | TRBV30 | TGTGCCTTAAGACTAGCGGGAGGCACAGATACGCAGTATTTT | CALRLAGGTDTQYF